These 12 T cell receptor beta chains were all obtained from the same sample, sequenced in a study of blood T cell repertoires in COVID-19. Assay used: immunoSEQ multiplex PCR; TCRdb lists only in-frame clones, some missing. Of roughly 100,000 clones in the sample, approximately 91% were seen once. Sequences were obtained from peripheral blood. Every receptor here comes from a human donor with active COVID-19. The donor label of this sample is uncertain.

The rearrangement joins TRBV11-1 to TRBJ2-1; possible D gene TRBD1, 6 bases. Trimming removed 2 bases at V and 0 bases at J, with 11 bases between. The CDR3 has 16 amino acids. Germline V gene sequence: CDR1 SGHAT, CDR2 FQDESV (reference sequence). CDR3 coding DNA: TGTGCCAGCAGCTTACATCAGGGGCACTCCTACAATGAGCAGTTCTTC. Translated: CASSLHQGHSYNEQFF.

The chain joins TRBV19 to TRBJ1-1; D remains ambiguous. The CDR3 length is 11 residues. With 7 bases removed from V and 7 bases from J, the gap between germline ends came to 10 bases. Germline assignment: CDR1 LNHDA and CDR2 SQIVND (reference sequence). CDR3 sequence: CASTDIFEAFF. As DNA, the CDR3 is TGTGCCAGTACCGACATCTTTGAAGCTTTCTTT.

V usage is TRBV7-2 and J usage is TRBJ2-1, with 7 bases matching TRBD2. The germline CDR1 and CDR2 sequences are SGHTA and FQGNSA. V was clipped by 5 bases and J by 7 bases; unmatched bases: 8. This CDR3 contains 14 residues. The CDR3 bases are TGTGCCAGCAGCCCTCGGGACGGGAGGAATGAGCAGTTCTTC. Its translation is CASSPRDGRNEQFF.

This chain connects TRBV18 to TRBJ2-7, with a weak D call TRBD1 (6 bases). Looked up from germline, CDR1 is KGHSH and CDR2 is LQKENI. The CDR3 runs 14 residues. With 2 bases removed from V and 2 bases from J, the gap between germline ends came to 10 bases. Here the CDR3 DNA reads TGTGCCAGCTCACCAGCAGGGGCCGCCTACGAGCAGTACTTC. Amino acid sequence: CASSPAGAAYEQYF.

V usage is TRBV7-3 and J usage is TRBJ2-1; 9 bases agree with TRBD2. From germline, CDR1 is SGHTA and CDR2 FQGTGA. This CDR3 is built from 15 residues. Germline trimming cut 5 bases from V and 1 base from J; bases unmatched to any gene: 3. The CDR3 is CASSLLAGSYNEQFF. Here the CDR3 DNA reads TGTGCCAGCAGCCTACTAGCGGGTTCCTACAATGAGCAGTTCTTC.

The chain joins TRBV19 to TRBJ1-3; 7 bases fit TRBD1. In germline, CDR1 is LNHDA, CDR2 SQIVND (reference sequence). The junction had 4 bases not matched to a gene; V was cut back by 5 bases and J by 0 bases. The CDR3 is 15 amino acids. CDR3 amino acids: CASSRDSVSGNTIYF. The CDR3 DNA follows: TGTGCCAGTAGTCGGGACAGTGTCTCTGGAAACACCATATATTTT. Drawing the rest from reference TRBV19 and TRBJ1-3, the complete variable domain is DGGITQSPKYLFRKEGQNVTLSCEQNLNHDAMYWYRQDPGQGLRLIYYSQIVNDFQKGDIAEGYSVSREKKESFPLTVTSAQKNPTAFYLCASSRDSVSGNTIYFGEGSWLTVV.

The J gene is TRBJ1-6, the V gene TRBV5-1; D call uncertain. Per the germline V gene, CDR1 is SGHRS and CDR2 is YFSETQ. The CDR3 length is 16 residues. V lost 0 bases to trimming and J lost 0 bases, with 7 bases between them. CDR3 nucleotide sequence: TGCGCCAGCAGCTTGGGGAGGGACTCCTATAATTCACCCCTCCACTTT. It encodes CASSLGRDSYNSPLHF.

The chain is built from TRBV9 and TRBJ2-1; D uncertain. The germline V and J ends were trimmed by 4 bases and 0 bases, with 5 bases remaining between them. Per germline, CDR1 SGDLS and CDR2 YYNGEE. The CDR3 is 13 residues long. Written as DNA, the CDR3 is TGTGCCAGCAGCCCCAGCTCCTACAATGAGCAGTTCTTC. Its protein product is CASSPSSYNEQFF.

The chain couples TRBV28 to TRBJ2-5; no clear D gene. The germline V and J ends were trimmed by 3 bases and 3 bases, with 11 bases remaining between them. Germline V gives CDR1 MDHEN, CDR2 SYDVKM. CDR3 length equals 14 residues. This CDR3 reads CASSFFTGEETQYF. The CDR3 DNA sequence: TGTGCCAGCAGTTTTTTTACCGGAGAAGAGACCCAGTACTTC.

This chain joins TRBV11-2 and TRBJ1-5; tentative D call: TRBD1 (6 bases). The germline CDR1 and CDR2 sequences are SGHAT and FQNNGV. This CDR3 region has 15 residues. V dropped 2 bases and J dropped 7 bases, with 15 bases sitting between them. CDR3 DNA: TGTGCCAGCAGCTTAAGAACGGCCCAGGGGCAGCCCCAGCATTTT. Translating gives CASSLRTAQGQPQHF.

The V gene is TRBV9, the J gene TRBJ1-6, with 7 bases identical to TRBD1. The germline V gene has CDR1 SGDLS and CDR2 YYNGEE. This CDR3 spans 15 amino acids. V was pared by 3 bases and J by 4 bases, with 4 bases of the junction left unmatched. The chain's CDR3 is CASSGTGLYNSPLHF. CDR3 coding DNA: TGTGCCAGCAGCGGGACAGGCCTATATAATTCACCCCTCCACTTT.

The CDR3 bases are TGTGCCAGTAGTAGGGGGGACAGGGGGACTGAAGCTTTCTTT. Translated, it gives CASSRGDRGTEAFF. J is TRBJ1-1 and V is TRBV19, with TRBD1 identical over 11 bases. V dropped 4 bases and J dropped 5; count of bases not matched to a gene: 3. Per the germline V gene, CDR1 is LNHDA and CDR2 is SQIVND (reference sequence). The CDR3 is 14 residues long. The complete variable domain, with remaining parts taken from reference TRBV19 and TRBJ1-1, reads DGGITQSPKYLFRKEGQNVTLSCEQNLNHDAMYWYRQDPGQGLRLIYYSQIVNDFQKGDIAEGYSVSREKKESFPLTVTSAQKNPTAFYLCASSRGDRGTEAFFGQGTRLTVV.